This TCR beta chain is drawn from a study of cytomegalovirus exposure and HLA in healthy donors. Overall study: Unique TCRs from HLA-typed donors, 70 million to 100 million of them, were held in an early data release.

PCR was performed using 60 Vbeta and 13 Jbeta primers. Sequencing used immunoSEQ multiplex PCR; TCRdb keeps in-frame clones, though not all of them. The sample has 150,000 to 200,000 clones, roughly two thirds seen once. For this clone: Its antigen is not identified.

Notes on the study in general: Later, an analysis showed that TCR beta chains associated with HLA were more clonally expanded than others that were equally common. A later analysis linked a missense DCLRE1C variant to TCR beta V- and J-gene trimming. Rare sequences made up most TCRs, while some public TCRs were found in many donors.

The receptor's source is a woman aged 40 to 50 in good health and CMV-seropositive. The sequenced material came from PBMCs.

As DNA, the CDR3 is TGTGCCAGCAGTTCCCCAGCGGGAGGTCTCTACGAGCAGTACTTC. Encoded protein: CASSSPAGGLYEQYF. This sequence joins TRBV28 and TRBJ2-5, with 9 bases lining up with TRBD2. The DNA end favors TRBJ2-7, so the J call may be wrong. The V gene's germline CDR1 is MDHEN and CDR2 SYDVKM. The CDR3 runs 15 residues.